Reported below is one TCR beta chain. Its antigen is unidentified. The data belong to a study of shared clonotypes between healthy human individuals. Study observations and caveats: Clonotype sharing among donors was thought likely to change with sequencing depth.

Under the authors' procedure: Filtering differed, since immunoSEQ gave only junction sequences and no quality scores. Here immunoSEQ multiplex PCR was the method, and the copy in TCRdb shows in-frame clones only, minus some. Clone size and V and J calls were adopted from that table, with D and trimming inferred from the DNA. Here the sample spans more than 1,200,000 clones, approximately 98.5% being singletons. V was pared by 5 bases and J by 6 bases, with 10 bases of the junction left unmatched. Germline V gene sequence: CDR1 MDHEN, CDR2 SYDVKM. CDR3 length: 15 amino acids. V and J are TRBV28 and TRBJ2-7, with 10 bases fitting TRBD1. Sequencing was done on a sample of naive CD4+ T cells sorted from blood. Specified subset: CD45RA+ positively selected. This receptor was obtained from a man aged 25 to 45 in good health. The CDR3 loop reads CASSVPGQGRSEQYF. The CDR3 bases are TGTGCCAGCAGTGTACCGGGACAGGGGAGGTCCGAGCAGTACTTC.